The clone carrying this T cell receptor beta chain appeared many times. Its antigen is unidentified. MiXCR, applied by TCRdb to the RT-PCR reads, yields one record per CDR3 protein. The table records hundreds of thousands of distinct CDR3 sequences, around 14% of them present only once. The data stem from a study of response to subunit inactivated influenza vaccine. In germline, CDR1 is DFQATT, CDR2 SNEGSKA (reference sequence). The CDR3 contains 15 residues. V lost 0 bases and J 3 bases, leaving 12 bases between the germline ends. Study-level points and caveats: The authors proposed limited new T cell recruitment per seasonal influenza vaccination.

The TCR was taken from a man aged 45 to 65 who received an inactivated influenza vaccine. V usage is TRBV20-1 and J usage is TRBJ2-1; D is possibly TRBD1 (5 bases). The sequences come from PBMCs from blood, collected 11 to 12 days after vaccination. In nucleotides, the CDR3 is TGCAGTGCTAGAGATCAGGGCAGAAGCTACAATGAGCAGTTCTTC. It translates to CSARDQGRSYNEQFF.